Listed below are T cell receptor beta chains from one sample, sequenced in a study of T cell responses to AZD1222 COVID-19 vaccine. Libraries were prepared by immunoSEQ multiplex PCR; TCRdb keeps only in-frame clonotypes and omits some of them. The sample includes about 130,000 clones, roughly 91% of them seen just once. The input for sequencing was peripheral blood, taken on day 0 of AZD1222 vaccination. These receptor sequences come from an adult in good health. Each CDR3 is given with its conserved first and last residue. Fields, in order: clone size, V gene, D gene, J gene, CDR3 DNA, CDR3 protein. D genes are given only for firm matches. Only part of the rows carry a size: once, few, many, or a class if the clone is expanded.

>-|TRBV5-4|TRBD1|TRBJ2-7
TGTGCCAGCAGCTCACCGGGACAGGGGTTCCTCTCCTACGAGCAGTACTTC
CASSSPGQGFLSYEQYF
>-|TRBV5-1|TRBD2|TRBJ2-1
TGCGCCAGCAGCTTGGGGGCTAGCGGGAATTACAATGAGCAGTTCTTC
CASSLGASGNYNEQFF
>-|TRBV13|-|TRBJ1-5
TGTGCCAGCAGCTTAGACGGCAATCAGCCCCAGCATTTT
CASSLDGNQPQHF
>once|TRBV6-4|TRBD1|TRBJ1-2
TGTGCCAGCAGCCGTTTCGACAGGGAAGGGGAAGGCTACACCTTC
CASSRFDREGEGYTF
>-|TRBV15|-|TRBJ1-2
TGTGCCACCAGCAGAGGTACAGCAGCTAACTATGGCTACACCTTC
CATSRGTAANYGYTF
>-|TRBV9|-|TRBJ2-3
TGTGCCAGCAGCGTAGCTTGGGCAGATACGCAGTATTTT
CASSVAWADTQYF
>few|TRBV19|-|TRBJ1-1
TGTGCCAGTAGTATAGCGTCGGGTCTTGAAGCTTTCTTT
CASSIASGLEAFF
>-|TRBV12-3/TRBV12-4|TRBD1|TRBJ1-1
TGTGCCAGCAGCTACAGGGGGACCACTGAAGCTTTCTTT
CASSYRGTTEAFF
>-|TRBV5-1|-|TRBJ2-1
TGCGCCAGCAGCCCGGGGCTAGTATACAATGAGCAGTTCTTC
CASSPGLVYNEQFF
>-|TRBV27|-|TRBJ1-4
TGTGCCAGCAGCCGCACCGGATCAACTAATGAAAAACTGTTTTTT
CASSRTGSTNEKLFF